This T cell receptor (beta chain) was sequenced during a study of shared clonotypes between healthy human individuals. The table came from immunoSEQ multiplex PCR; TCRdb's copy has only in-frame clones and leaves some out. The top ten hold around 0.6% of the sample, which has about 1.1 million clones, around 78% seen once. CDR3 length: 13 amino acids. V lost 7 bases, J lost 5 bases, and 11 bases lay in between. Germline V gene sequence: CDR1 MNHNS, CDR2 SASEGT. This sequence was found in a young man in good health. Some clones in this sample may be carry-over from other donors' samples. Input material: memory CD4+ T cells from PBMCs. Documented subset: CD45RA-negative fraction. The chain uses TRBV6-1 and TRBJ1-4; a weak D match, TRBD1 (5 bases). Here the CDR3 reads CASTGHLNEKLFF. The CDR3 DNA reads TGTGCCAGCACCGGACACCTAAATGAAAAACTGTTTTTT.